A single sample is the source of the 10 T cell receptor beta chains below, sequenced in a study of T-cell reconstitution after alpha-beta-depleted transplantation in children. The TCRbeta library was prepared with unique molecular identifiers. TCRdb ran MiXCR on the PCR reads and lists one entry per CDR3 protein. The sample contains about 500,000 distinct CDR3 sequences, roughly 33% of which appear only once. This material consisted of PBMCs from the stem cell graft donor, taken from the stem cell graft. These TCRs come from a human donor who donated a stem cell graft to a child with aplastic anemia.

This clonotype turned up a few times. The chain uses TRBV28 and TRBJ2-1; 9 bases agree with TRBD1. J gave up 7 bases and V 2 bases, and 6 bases lay outside the gene matches. From germline, CDR1 is MDHEN and CDR2 SYDVKM. The CDR3 has 15 residues. CDR3 protein: CASSLGDRVANEQFF. CDR3 DNA sequence: TGTGCCAGCAGTTTAGGGGACAGGGTAGCAAATGAGCAGTTCTTC.

The CDR3 here is CASSQDSGQGYQPQHF. The CDR3 nucleotides read TGCGCCAGCAGCCAAGATTCCGGACAGGGTTATCAGCCCCAGCATTTT. The chain carries TRBV4-3 and TRBJ1-5, with TRBD1 identical over 8 bases. The CDR3 spans 16 residues. Germline V lookup: CDR1 LGHNA, CDR2 YSLEER. V shed 0 bases and J 5 bases; nucleotides not matched to a gene: 6.

This clonotype was observed a few times. The V gene is TRBV9, the J gene TRBJ1-3; 9 positions agree with TRBD1. V lost 3 bases, J lost 7 bases, and 2 bases stayed unmatched. This CDR3 has 13 residues. Germline assignment: CDR1 SGDLS and CDR2 YYNGEE. DNA for the CDR3: TGTGCCAGCAGCGGGACAGGGGCGAACACCATATATTTT. Amino acid sequence: CASSGTGANTIYF.

In DNA, the CDR3 is TGTGCCAGCAGTTTATGGGGGACCCAGTACTTC. Protein sequence: CASSLWGTQYF. This sequence joins TRBV28 and TRBJ2-5, with D unclear. Germline loops: CDR1 MDHEN, CDR2 SYDVKM. V was pared by 0 bases and J by 7 bases, with 3 bases between. The CDR3 is 11 amino acids.

Note on this clonotype: At one end the junction does not follow the germline gene, possibly because of a read error. V usage is TRBV6-9 and J usage is TRBJ1-1; the D gene is possibly TRBD1 (5 bases). The CDR3 has 15 amino acids. The V gene's germline CDR1 is MNHGY and CDR2 SVAAGI. CDR3 residues: CASSYTGGVNTEAFF. The CDR3 region has the DNA TGCGCCAGCAGTTATACGGGGGGGGTGAACACTGAAGCTTTCTTT.

V gene TRBV7-2 combines with J gene TRBJ1-2; no clear D gene. V lost 2 bases, J lost 2 bases, and 9 bases lay in between. Germline V gene sequence: CDR1 SGHTA, CDR2 FQGNSA. This CDR3 spans 14 amino acids. CDR3 nucleotides: TGTGCCAGCAGCTTATGGGCGGGAAACTATGGCTACACCTTC. Its translation: CASSLWAGNYGYTF. Supplemented by reference TRBV7-2 and TRBJ1-2, the full variable domain reads GAGVSQSPSNKVTEKGKDVELRCDPISGHTALYWYRQSLGQGLEFLIYFQGNSAPDKSGLPSDRFSAERTGGSVSTLTIQRTQQEDSAVYLCASSLWAGNYGYTFGSGTRLTVV.

This clonotype was counted many times. V and J are TRBV2 and TRBJ2-7, with 7 bases aligning to TRBD1. The CDR3 spans 12 residues. Unmatched junction bases numbered 0, after V lost 4 bases and J lost 3 bases. From germline, CDR1 is SNHLY and CDR2 FYNNEI. The CDR3 sequence is CASSGDSYEQYF. The CDR3 coding sequence is TGTGCCAGCAGTGGGGACAGCTACGAGCAGTACTTC.

This clonotype appeared a few times. The CDR3 loop reads CASRYRLAAMETQYF. The CDR3 region has the DNA TGTGCCAGCAGGTACCGGCTAGCGGCTATGGAGACCCAGTACTTC. The V call is TRBV6-5, the J call TRBJ2-5, with TRBD2 identical over 7 bases. Germline V gene sequence: CDR1 MNHEY, CDR2 SVGAGI. This CDR3 has 15 amino acids. The V segment lost 6 bases and the J segment 5 bases; nucleotides outside the gene matches: 12.

This clonotype was observed a handful of times. The V gene is TRBV20-1, the J gene TRBJ2-4; 7 nucleotides align to TRBD2. This CDR3 has 15 amino acids. In germline, CDR1 is DFQATT, CDR2 SNEGSKA (reference sequence). Unmatched junction bases numbered 11, after V lost 4 bases and J lost 5 bases. The DNA for the CDR3 is TGCAGTGCTACAGGCATGGGAGGGCCCCAAAACATTCAGTACTTC. Protein product: CSATGMGGPQNIQYF.

This clonotype was detected a few times. The V and J genes are TRBV20-1 and TRBJ2-1, with 13 positions matching TRBD2. The CDR3 is made up of 15 amino acids. The germline V gene has CDR1 DFQATT and CDR2 SNEGSKA (reference sequence). V lost 5 bases and J lost 10; bases outside the gene matches: 11. CDR3 residues: CSARTSGSVSYEQFF. In nucleotides, the CDR3 is TGCAGTGCTCGGACTAGCGGGAGTGTCTCCTACGAGCAGTTCTTC.